These T cell receptor beta chains were read from a single sample in a study of PD-L1 blockade in urothelial cancer. TCRdb's table, derived via immunoSEQ multiplex PCR, lists solely in-frame clones and lacks some. The sample has about 57,000 clones, just over 85% seen once; the top ten hold under 3%. The material was PBMCs, obtained around atezolizumab (anti-PD-L1) treatment. These receptor sequences come from a man in his forties or fifties with urothelial cancer. Both conserved end residues are part of each CDR3. D genes are given only for firm matches. Some rows have no size entry. The others give once, few or many, or a class for an expanded clone.

clone size: -
V gene: TRBV4-2
J gene: TRBJ2-5
D gene: TRBD2
CDR3 DNA: TGTGCCAGCAGCCGAGGGACTAGCGGAAGGAGTGAGACCCAGTACTTC
CDR3 protein: CASSRGTSGRSETQYF

clone size: -
V gene: TRBV2
J gene: TRBJ2-1
D gene: TRBD2
CDR3 DNA: TGTGCCAGCAGGCCGACTAGCGGACCCTACAATGAGCAGTTCTTC
CDR3 protein: CASRPTSGPYNEQFF

clone size: -
V gene: TRBV10-3
J gene: TRBJ1-6
D gene: TRBD1
CDR3 DNA: TGTGCCATCAGTTCCGGGACAGGGGTTTCACCCCTCCACTTT
CDR3 protein: CAISSGTGVSPLHF

clone size: -
V gene: TRBV11-2
J gene: TRBJ2-3
D gene: TRBD2
CDR3 DNA: TGTGCCAGCAGCTTTCTGGGTAGCGGGAGTGGCTCAGATACGCAGTATTTT
CDR3 protein: CASSFLGSGSGSDTQYF

clone size: -
V gene: TRBV5-1
J gene: TRBJ2-7
D gene: -
CDR3 DNA: TGCGCCAGCAGCTTGGTGGTGGGAGCGGACGAGCAGTACTTC
CDR3 protein: CASSLVVGADEQYF

clone size: -
V gene: TRBV10-3
J gene: TRBJ1-1
D gene: -
CDR3 DNA: TGTGCCATCACCCCCAGGGAAGGTCGATCTGAAGCTTTCTTT
CDR3 protein: CAITPREGRSEAFF

clone size: -
V gene: TRBV9
J gene: TRBJ1-4
D gene: -
CDR3 DNA: TGTGCCAGCAGCGTAGGGGTAGGGGAAGGAGATGAAAAACTGTTTTTT
CDR3 protein: CASSVGVGEGDEKLFF

clone size: -
V gene: TRBV19
J gene: TRBJ2-7
D gene: TRBD1
CDR3 DNA: TGTGCCAGTACCCACTCCAACAGGGGGTCCTACGAGCAGTACTTC
CDR3 protein: CASTHSNRGSYEQYF

clone size: -
V gene: TRBV27
J gene: TRBJ1-2
D gene: -
CDR3 DNA: TGTGCCAGCAGTTTGAAACAGGCCTATGGCTACACCTTC
CDR3 protein: CASSLKQAYGYTF

clone size: once
V gene: TRBV28
J gene: TRBJ2-1
D gene: TRBD2
CDR3 DNA: TGTGCCAGCAGGGGGTGGGGCGGGGGGGATATGGATGAGCAGTTCTTC
CDR3 protein: CASRGWGGGDMDEQFF

clone size: -
V gene: TRBV11-2
J gene: TRBJ2-1
D gene: TRBD1
CDR3 DNA: TGTGCCAGCAGCTTGGACAGGCTCTATGAGCAGTTCTTC
CDR3 protein: CASSLDRLYEQFF

clone size: -
V gene: TRBV5-1
J gene: TRBJ1-5
D gene: -
CDR3 DNA: TGCGCCAGCAGCGAGGACAGAAATCAGCCCCAGCATTTT
CDR3 protein: CASSEDRNQPQHF

clone size: -
V gene: TRBV28
J gene: TRBJ2-7
D gene: TRBD1
CDR3 DNA: TGTGCCAGCAGGCGTCAGGGGGTTGACCCAGAGGCTCTCCAGTACTTC
CDR3 protein: CASRRQGVDPEALQYF

clone size: -
V gene: TRBV6-6
J gene: TRBJ1-3
D gene: -
CDR3 DNA: TGTGCCAGCAGTTACTCTGAGATCTCTGGAAACACCATATATTTT
CDR3 protein: CASSYSEISGNTIYF

clone size: -
V gene: TRBV6-1
J gene: TRBJ2-7
D gene: TRBD2
CDR3 DNA: TGTGCCAGCAGTGGCGGGAGAGGCTACGAGCAGTACTTC
CDR3 protein: CASSGGRGYEQYF

clone size: -
V gene: TRBV28
J gene: TRBJ2-1
D gene: TRBD2
CDR3 DNA: TGTGCCAGCAGTTTAACTCCCCCGGGACTAGCGGCGAGCTCCTACAATGAGCAGTTCTTC
CDR3 protein: CASSLTPPGLAASSYNEQFF

clone size: -
V gene: TRBV5-1
J gene: TRBJ1-2
D gene: -
CDR3 DNA: TGCGCCAGCAGCTTAGCACAGGGATCGCGAGGTGGCTACACCTTC
CDR3 protein: CASSLAQGSRGGYTF

clone size: -
V gene: TRBV28
J gene: TRBJ2-7
D gene: TRBD2
CDR3 DNA: TGTGCCAGCAGTGTTGGCGGGAGGGAAGAGGAGCAGTACTTC
CDR3 protein: CASSVGGREEEQYF

clone size: -
V gene: TRBV19
J gene: TRBJ2-6
D gene: -
CDR3 DNA: TGTGCCAGTAGTATATCAGGGGTCTCTGGGGCCAACGTCCTGACTTTC
CDR3 protein: CASSISGVSGANVLTF

clone size: -
V gene: TRBV2
J gene: TRBJ1-1
D gene: TRBD1
CDR3 DNA: TGTGCCAGCAGTGTTGACAGGGTTCTTGGGGAAGCTTTCTTT
CDR3 protein: CASSVDRVLGEAFF

clone size: -
V gene: TRBV10-3
J gene: TRBJ1-2
D gene: -
CDR3 DNA: TGTGCCATCAGTGAGTCAGGCAGAAACCCTCTGGAGGGCTACACCTTC
CDR3 protein: CAISESGRNPLEGYTF

clone size: once
V gene: TRBV7-9
J gene: TRBJ1-2
D gene: -
CDR3 DNA: TGTGCCAGCAGCGGAGGATATGGCTACACCTTC
CDR3 protein: CASSGGYGYTF